Presented here are 10 T cell receptor beta chains from one specimen sequenced in a study of Tregs in tolerant kidney transplant recipients. The table came from immunoSEQ multiplex PCR; TCRdb's copy has only in-frame clones and leaves some out. Recorded for this sample: tens of thousands of clones. The material was CD4+ T cells from blood, obtained before the transplant. These receptors were obtained from a human donor who received a combined kidney and bone marrow transplant.

About this clone itself: Sequencing ends 3 residues short of the CDR3 end; the germline J gene provides the rest. The chain combines TRBV19 with TRBJ1-2; D is uncertain. The CDR3 spans 12 residues. Germline CDR1 LNHDA, CDR2 SQIVND (reference sequence). The chain's CDR3 is CASSIEDLNYTF. The sequenced CDR3 bases are TGTGCCAGTAGTATAGAGGACTTGAAC.

Concerning this clone itself: The read terminates 3 residues ahead of where the CDR3 ends, so the germline J gene completes it. The chain links TRBV29-1 to TRBJ2-5; D is uncertain. The V gene's germline CDR1 is SQVTM and CDR2 ANQGSEA. The CDR3 is made up of 10 amino acids. V was trimmed by 4 bases and J by 5 bases, leaving 5 bases between them. The part of the CDR3 DNA that was read is TGCAGCGTTGCAGTGGAGACC. As protein: CSVAVET. The whole CDR3 protein is CSVAVETQYF. Based on the CDR3 plus reference TRBV29-1 and TRBJ2-5, the full variable domain is SAVISQKPSRDICQRGTSLTIQCQVDSQVTMMFWYRQQPGQSLTLIATANQGSEATYESGFVIDKFPISRPNLTFSTLTVSNMSPEDSSIYLCSVAVETQYFGPGTRLLVL.

A note on this clone: The CDR3 goes on 3 residues after the read ends, and that part is filled in from the germline J gene. The gene calls are TRBV18 and TRBJ2-2, with 11 bases identical to TRBD2. Losses at the gene ends were 6 bases for V and 4 bases for J; bases not matched to a gene: 4. The germline gives CDR1 KGHSH, CDR2 LQKENI. The CDR3 has 15 residues. The part of the CDR3 DNA that was read is TGTGCCAGCTCTTCCGGGACTAGCGGCACCGGGGAG. As protein: CASSSGTSGTGE. The entire CDR3 reads CASSSGTSGTGELFF.

As for this clone: The missing CDR3 end, 3 residues past where the read stops, is filled in from the germline J gene. This chain links TRBV5-1 with TRBJ2-3, with D tentatively TRBD1 (5 bases). This CDR3 spans 18 amino acids. The V end was cut by 1 base, the J end by 4 bases, with 22 bases between. Per germline, CDR1 SGHRS and CDR2 YFSETQ. The part of the CDR3 DNA that was read is TGCGCCAGCAGCTTGCTGGACACCAATCCTTCGTTTTCAGATACG. Translating gives CASSLLDTNPSFSDT. The CDR3 as a whole reads CASSLLDTNPSFSDTQYF.

On this clone: Read sequence stops 3 residues before the CDR3 end, and the germline J gene provides the missing end. The chain carries TRBV7-9 and TRBJ1-1; no firm D call. Trimming pared 1 base from V and 2 bases from J, leaving 5 bases between. CDR1 SEHNR and CDR2 FQNEAQ come from the germline V gene (reference sequence). This CDR3 comprises 13 residues. Incomplete CDR3 DNA: TGTGCCAGCAGCTTAGACTTTAACACTGAA. This codes for CASSLDFNTE. The whole CDR3 sequence is CASSLDFNTEAFF.

Notes on this clone: The missing CDR3 end, 3 residues past where the read stops, is filled in from the germline J gene. This rearrangement joins TRBV6-1 to TRBJ1-5; D is unclear. CDR1 is MNHNS and CDR2 is SASEGT in the germline V gene. This CDR3 has 15 amino acids. Trimming removed 2 bases from V and 3 bases from J, with 11 bases in between. The CDR3 reads CASSELSGINQPQHF. CDR3 DNA, as far as it was read: TGTGCCAGCAGTGAATTAAGCGGGATCAATCAGCCC.

A word on this clone: The CDR3 goes on 3 residues after the read ends, and that part is filled in from the germline J gene. The chain has TRBV6-2 or TRBV6-3 and TRBJ2-3; TRBD2 agrees at 9 bases. V shed 0 bases and J 3 bases; nucleotides not matched to a gene: 7. Germline V gene sequence: CDR1 MNHEY, CDR2 SVGEGT. CDR3 length equals 17 residues. The covered CDR3 bases are TGTGCCAGCAGTTACTCGCATAGCGGGAGTAGTACAGATACG. Translated, it gives CASSYSHSGSSTDT. The entire CDR3 protein is CASSYSHSGSSTDTQYF.

As to this clone: The CDR3 end falls 3 residues outside the read, so it is completed with the germline J gene. The genes are TRBV29-1 and TRBJ2-3; TRBD2 aligns across 8 bases. Germline V lookup: CDR1 SQVTM, CDR2 ANQGSEA. The trim removed 6 bases at V and 2 bases at J, leaving 7 bases unmatched. This CDR3 comprises 14 residues. The sequenced part of the CDR3 DNA is TGCAGCGTCGAGCGGGGGAGCCTCACAGATACG. Its translation: CSVERGSLTDT. The whole CDR3 protein is CSVERGSLTDTQYF.

Comment on this clone: The DNA ends 3 residues before the CDR3 does, and the rest of the CDR3 is filled in from the germline J gene. This chain joins TRBV6-2 or TRBV6-3 and TRBJ1-1; D ambiguous. There are 13 residues in the CDR3. V was pared by 6 bases and J by 1 base, with 9 bases between. CDR1 is MNHEY, CDR2 SVGEGT, per germline. The CDR3 here is CASSSGRNTEAFF. CDR3 DNA, as far as it was read: TGTGCCAGCAGCTCCGGTAGGAACACTGAA.

With regard to this clone: The read is 3 residues too short to cover the CDR3 end, so that end is filled in from the germline J gene. This chain uses TRBV6-1 with TRBJ2-3; 15 nucleotides align to TRBD2. CDR1 and CDR2 (germline): MNHNS, SASEGT. V lost 4 bases and J lost 4; bases outside the gene matches: 0. CDR3 length: 15 amino acids. The DNA read from the CDR3 is TGTGCCAGCAGTGGGACTAGCGGGGGGGCAGATACG. Its protein is CASSGTSGGADT. The complete CDR3 protein is CASSGTSGGADTQYF.